Given below is one TCR beta chain in context. This CDR3 has 14 residues. V was shortened by 6 bases and J by 1 base, with 12 bases between the two germline ends. CDR1 is MNHEY, CDR2 SMNVEV, per germline (reference sequence). This sample is part of a study of beta chain features in type 1 diabetes. TCRB transcripts that were expressed got sequenced, as all of the isolated RNA had been reverse transcribed. Generated by immunoSEQ multiplex PCR, the TCRdb table keeps only in-frame clones and is missing some. Of roughly 120,000 clones listed, 40% are singletons. Researchers reported sorting CD4+ naive, central memory, regulatory and stem cell-like memory cells via CD45RO/CCR7/CD25/CD127/CD95/CD27.

J is TRBJ1-1 and V is TRBV27; tentatively, D is TRBD1 (6 bases). This receptor was taken from a woman between 18 and 29 years old in good health. Sequencing was carried out using stem cell memory CD4+ T cells from blood. In DNA, the CDR3 is TGTGCCAGCAGGCGAGGACAGCCGAACACTGAAGCTTTCTTT. It translates to CASRRGQPNTEAFF.